Listed here are 32 T cell receptor beta chains from one sample, sequenced in a study of T cell responses to AZD1222 COVID-19 vaccine. Generated by immunoSEQ multiplex PCR, the TCRdb table keeps only in-frame clones and is missing some. The repertoire consists of around 83,000 clones, with approximately 90% occurring once and the leading ten covering roughly 5%. The material sequenced was peripheral blood, taken 28 days after the second AZD1222 dose. The receptors here all came from an adult who received the AZD1222 COVID-19 vaccine.

CDR3 amino acids: CATSRVMAGGRNEQYF. CDR3 nucleotides: TGTGCCACCAGCAGAGTTATGGCAGGGGGCCGGAACGAGCAGTACTTC. The chain couples TRBV15 to TRBJ2-7, with 8 bases fitting TRBD1. This CDR3 contains 16 residues. Trimming cost V 1 base and J 5 bases; bases outside gene matches: 10. CDR1 and CDR2 (germline): LNHNV, YYDKDF (reference sequence).

The rearrangement uses TRBV2 and TRBJ1-5; D gene unclear. Trimming shortened V by 5 bases and J by 0 bases, and 8 bases separated the two germline ends. The CDR3 is made up of 14 amino acids. CDR1 is SNHLY and CDR2 is FYNNEI in the germline V gene. DNA of the CDR3: TGTGCCAGCAGTATAAGGGTTAGCAATCAGCCCCAGCATTTT. Its protein is CASSIRVSNQPQHF.

The sample holds many counts of this clone. This same CDR3 is encoded by further DNA sequences in the sample. The V and J genes are TRBV6-1 and TRBJ1-6; D unresolved. Trimming took 2 bases from V and 7 from J, leaving 9 bases between them. The CDR3 is 14 residues long. Germline V gene data show CDR1 as MNHNS and CDR2 as SASEGT. The DNA for the CDR3 is TGTGCCAGCAGTGAAAGTTTGGGGAATTCACCCCTCCACTTT. Its translation is CASSESLGNSPLHF.

This clone is a singleton in its sample. This chain links TRBV27 with TRBJ1-6; a weak D match, TRBD1 (5 bases). From germline, CDR1 is MNHEY and CDR2 SMNVEV (reference sequence). This CDR3 region has 14 residues. Trimming removed 3 bases at V and 9 bases at J, with 12 bases between. CDR3 sequence: CASSFSGRGSPLHF. In DNA form, the CDR3 reads TGTGCCAGCAGTTTTTCAGGGCGGGGTTCACCCCTCCACTTT.

This clone was picked up a small number of times. The V call is TRBV7-9, the J call TRBJ2-7, with unresolved D. The CDR3 is 13 residues long. Trimming pared 1 base from V and 3 bases from J, leaving 7 bases between. CDR1 is SEHNR and CDR2 is FQNEAQ in the germline V gene (reference sequence). The CDR3 DNA reads as TGTGCCAGCAGCTTAGAGATGAACTACGAGCAGTACTTC. Translation gives CASSLEMNYEQYF.

The V call is TRBV29-1, the J call TRBJ2-1; 11 bases align to TRBD1. The CDR3 sequence is 12 residues long. Germline lookup yields CDR1 SQVTM and CDR2 ANQGSEA. The V gene end was trimmed by 8 bases and the J gene end by 12 bases; junction bases not matched to a gene: 9. CDR3 amino acids: CSFGQGANRQFF. CDR3 nucleotide sequence: TGCAGCTTTGGACAGGGGGCGAATCGGCAGTTCTTC.

The chain employs TRBV6-4 and TRBJ1-6; TRBD1 matches 8 bases. The V gene end was trimmed by 5 bases and the J gene end by 9 bases; junction bases not matched to a gene: 9. Per germline, CDR1 MRHNA and CDR2 SNTAGT. This CDR3 contains 15 residues. CDR3 coding DNA: TGTGCCAGCAGTTCCTGGACAGGGTCGAGTTCACCCCTCCACTTT. This codes for CASSSWTGSSSPLHF.

The chain recombines TRBV6-5 with TRBJ1-4; no clear D gene. The ends were cut back, 5 bases at V and 8 bases at J, with 15 bases in the middle. CDR1 and CDR2 (germline): MNHEY, SVGAGI. The CDR3 loop spans 14 amino acids. CDR3 in DNA: TGTGCCAGCAGTCGCGGGAGGGTTAGGGAAAAACTGTTTTTT. It is translated as CASSRGRVREKLFF.

V usage is TRBV24-1 and J usage is TRBJ1-2; no firm D call. Germline V gives CDR1 KGHDR, CDR2 SFDVKD. The germline V and J ends were trimmed by 5 bases and 4 bases, with 7 bases remaining between them. The CDR3 totals 12 residues. Here the CDR3 DNA reads TGTGCCACCAGTGGAACAAGCTATGGCTACACCTTC. It translates to CATSGTSYGYTF.

The chain employs TRBV19 and TRBJ2-1, with 7 positions matching TRBD1. V lost 7 bases and J lost 9; bases outside the gene matches: 12. The germline CDR1 and CDR2 sequences are LNHDA and SQIVND (reference sequence). This CDR3 comprises 14 residues. CDR3 DNA sequence: TGTGCCAGTACGAGGGGGCCGGGCAATGGTGAGCAGTTCTTC. This gives the protein CASTRGPGNGEQFF.

The rearrangement links TRBV7-2 to TRBJ2-7, with D perhaps TRBD1 (6 bases). CDR3 length: 14 amino acids. Germline V lookup: CDR1 SGHTA, CDR2 FQGNSA. Trimming cost V 5 bases and J 5 bases, with 16 bases left between them. The CDR3 spells CASSPRGNRNEQYF. CDR3 nucleotides: TGTGCCAGCAGCCCCAGGGGAAATCGGAACGAGCAGTACTTC.

The gene calls are TRBV5-1 and TRBJ1-2, with 12 bases that match TRBD1. CDR1 and CDR2 from the germline V gene are SGHRS and YFSETQ. The CDR3 has 15 residues. The trim removed 4 bases at V and 7 bases at J, leaving 8 bases unmatched. DNA for the CDR3: TGCGCCAGCAGCCTCCCGGGACAGGGGGCGTTTGGCTACACCTTC. This translates into CASSLPGQGAFGYTF.

This sequence joins TRBV5-4 and TRBJ2-7; 11 positions agree with TRBD2. The CDR3 spans 16 residues. V lost 5 bases and J lost 2; bases outside the gene matches: 9. Per the germline V gene, CDR1 is SGHNT and CDR2 is YYREEE (reference sequence). The CDR3 loop reads CASSPDRTSGPYEQYF. The CDR3 DNA reads TGTGCCAGCAGTCCCGATCGGACTAGCGGGCCCTACGAGCAGTACTTC.

This clone showed up just once. The chain uses TRBV2 and TRBJ1-5; 8 nucleotides line up with TRBD1. Looked up from germline, CDR1 is SNHLY and CDR2 is FYNNEI. CDR3 length equals 13 residues. The J segment lost 5 bases and the V segment lost 4 bases, leaving 1 base of the junction unmatched. CDR3 region: CASSVDRDQPQHF. The CDR3 DNA sequence: TGTGCCAGCAGTGTGGACAGGGATCAGCCCCAGCATTTT.

This chain uses TRBV5-1 with TRBJ1-2; the match to TRBD1 covers 10 bases. The CDR3 is 15 amino acids. J gave up 4 bases and V 0 bases, and 3 bases lay outside the gene matches. The germline V gene encodes CDR1 SGHRS and CDR2 YFSETQ. In DNA, the CDR3 is TGCGCCAGCAGCTTGGAGACAGGGGGCCTCTATGGCTACACCTTC. Protein sequence: CASSLETGGLYGYTF.

This clone appeared a single time. J is TRBJ1-5 and V is TRBV7-2; a possible D gene is TRBD1 (5 bases). Germline CDR1 reads SGHTA; CDR2 reads FQGNSA. This CDR3 has 15 residues. Between the trimmed V and J ends, which lost 1 base and 2 bases, there was a span of 9 bases. The CDR3 DNA reads TGTGCCAGCAGCTTAGGGGGACGAGGCAATCAGCCCCAGCATTTT. Encoded protein: CASSLGGRGNQPQHF.

The rearrangement joins TRBV5-6 to TRBJ2-5; 13 nucleotides agree with TRBD2. V gave up 2 bases and J gave up 0 bases; unmatched junction bases: 4. The germline V gene encodes CDR1 SGHDT and CDR2 YYEEEE. The CDR3 extends over 17 amino acids. CDR3 nucleotides: TGTGCCAGCAGCTTCCTACTAGCGGGGGGGTACCAAGAGACCCAGTACTTC. Protein product: CASSFLLAGGYQETQYF.

This clone was seen just once. CDR3 in DNA: TGTGCCAGCAGCTCACAGGGGAGGAATCAGCCCCAGCATTTT. Translated: CASSSQGRNQPQHF. The rearrangement joins TRBV5-4 to TRBJ1-5, with 7 positions matching TRBD1. Trimming at V came to 3 bases and at J to 4 bases, leaving 4 bases not matched to a gene. Germline loops: CDR1 SGHNT, CDR2 YYREEE (reference sequence). This CDR3 is built from 14 residues. Full variable domain (outside the CDR3, taken from reference TRBV5-4 and TRBJ1-5): ETGVTQSPTHLIKTRGQQVTLRCSSQSGHNTVSWYQQALGQGPQFIFQYYREEENGRGNFPPRFSGLQFPNYSSELNVNALELDDSALYLCASSSQGRNQPQHFGDGTRLSIL.

Here the CDR3 DNA reads TGTGCCAGCAGCTTGGGTCGTGGGGGCGGTTTTTCAGAAGCTTTCTTT. Translating gives CASSLGRGGGFSEAFF. The V gene is TRBV5-4, the J gene TRBJ1-1; D may be TRBD1 (6 bases). This CDR3 has 16 amino acids. Germline CDR1 reads SGHNT; CDR2 reads YYREEE (reference sequence). V shed 0 bases and J shed 8 bases, with 20 bases lying between them.

This rearrangement joins TRBV19 to TRBJ2-1, with TRBD2 identical over 8 bases. The V gene end was trimmed by 5 bases and the J gene end by 3 bases; junction bases not matched to a gene: 9. The CDR3 consists of 16 residues. Germline CDR1 is LNHDA and CDR2 is SQIVND (reference sequence). The CDR3 region has the DNA TGTGCCAGTAGTGCTACTCTAGCGGGCCACTACAATGAGCAGTTCTTC. Encoded protein: CASSATLAGHYNEQFF.

V and J are TRBV19 and TRBJ2-6; no reliable D call. The CDR3 is made up of 18 amino acids. Deletions cut 5 bases from V and 0 bases from J, with 17 bases between. The germline V gene encodes CDR1 LNHDA and CDR2 SQIVND (reference sequence). The CDR3 loop reads CASSHRRTPGSGANVLTF. In DNA form, the CDR3 reads TGTGCCAGTAGTCATCGGCGGACGCCTGGCTCTGGGGCCAACGTCCTGACTTTC. Full variable domain (rest looked up from reference TRBV19 and TRBJ2-6): DGGITQSPKYLFRKEGQNVTLSCEQNLNHDAMYWYRQDPGQGLRLIYYSQIVNDFQKGDIAEGYSVSREKKESFPLTVTSAQKNPTAFYLCASSHRRTPGSGANVLTFGAGSRLTVL.

This clone was seen once. This chain joins TRBV27 and TRBJ1-2, with a possible D match to TRBD1 (6 bases). The CDR3 sequence is 16 residues long. Germline CDR1 MNHEY, CDR2 SMNVEV (reference sequence). V shed 6 bases and J shed 2 bases, with 19 bases lying between them. The CDR3 DNA is TGTGCCAGCAGCAAAGCGACAGGTCCGCCCAACTATGGCTACACCTTC. This codes for CASSKATGPPNYGYTF.

The V and J genes are TRBV19 and TRBJ1-2; maybe TRBD1 (5 bases). CDR1 and CDR2 from the germline V gene are LNHDA and SQIVND (reference sequence). V was clipped by 8 bases and J by 3 bases, with 22 bases between them. The CDR3 loop spans 16 amino acids. The CDR3 coding sequence is TGTGCCAGTGCGCAACCCCAGGCAGGGTGGTACTATGGCTACACCTTC. It yields the protein CASAQPQAGWYYGYTF.

The rearrangement joins TRBV6-5 to TRBJ2-5; maybe TRBD2 (6 bases). CDR1 and CDR2 (germline): MNHEY, SVGAGI. Trimming removed 2 bases from V and 4 bases from J, with 14 bases in between. CDR3 size: 15 residues. CDR3 sequence reads: CASSYGGRRGETQYF. In DNA, the CDR3 is TGTGCCAGCAGTTACGGCGGGCGGAGGGGAGAGACCCAGTACTTC.

The chain has TRBV11-2 and TRBJ2-3; TRBD1 is a possible D gene (6 bases). Between the trimmed V and J ends, which lost 3 bases and 2 bases, there was a span of 12 bases. The CDR3 totals 15 residues. Germline values: CDR1 SGHAT, CDR2 FQNNGV. DNA of the CDR3: TGTGCCAGCAGCTTCTTCCAGGGGACCACAGATACGCAGTATTTT. Protein sequence: CASSFFQGTTDTQYF.

The gene calls are TRBV24-1 and TRBJ2-1; D remains unclear. Germline CDR1 reads KGHDR; CDR2 reads SFDVKD. CDR3 length: 18 amino acids. The V gene lost 0 bases and the J gene lost 1 base, with 15 bases spanning the gap. The CDR3 is CATSDLFGQRSSYNEQFF. The CDR3 DNA sequence: TGTGCCACCAGTGATTTGTTTGGGCAGAGAAGTTCCTACAATGAGCAGTTCTTC.

The chain combines TRBV30 with TRBJ1-3; TRBD1 matches at 7 bases. This CDR3 has 13 residues. Germline values: CDR1 GTSNPN, CDR2 SVGIG (reference sequence). V trimming: 7 bases; J trimming: 5 bases; junction bases outside the gene matches: 8. CDR3 coding DNA: TGTGCCTTTGACAGGGTGGCGAGAAACACCATATATTTT. Encoded protein: CAFDRVARNTIYF.

V and J are TRBV5-1 and TRBJ1-2; 7 positions agree with TRBD1. This CDR3 contains 15 residues. Germline CDR1 and CDR2: SGHRS and YFSETQ. The ends lost 3 bases at V and 4 bases at J; junction bases unmatched: 9. The DNA for the CDR3 is TGCGCCAGCAGCTCGCGTAACACAGGGGCCTATGGCTACACCTTC. Encoded protein: CASSSRNTGAYGYTF. Based on the CDR3 plus reference TRBV5-1 and TRBJ1-2, the full variable domain is KAGVTQTPRYLIKTRGQQVTLSCSPISGHRSVSWYQQTPGQGLQFLFEYFSETQRNKGNFPGRFSGRQFSNSRSEMNVSTLELGDSALYLCASSSRNTGAYGYTFGSGTRLTVV.

This rearrangement joins TRBV7-2 to TRBJ1-1; TRBD1 might be the D (5 bases). Germline V CDR1 and CDR2: SGHTA, FQGNSA. The V and J ends lost 5 bases and 10 bases respectively, with 17 bases between them. The CDR3 totals 13 residues. CDR3 protein: CASSTDRGGGAFF. The CDR3 coding sequence is TGTGCCAGCAGCACAGATCGGGGCGGGGGAGCTTTCTTT.

V and J are TRBV7-8 and TRBJ2-7, with D perhaps TRBD2 (6 bases). CDR3 length: 16 amino acids. Deletions cut 1 base from V and 4 bases from J, with 17 bases between. The V gene's germline CDR1 is SGHVS and CDR2 FQNEAQ. The CDR3 here is CASSLDLGTQQYEQYF. The CDR3 DNA sequence: TGTGCCAGCAGCTTAGACCTCGGGACTCAGCAGTACGAGCAGTACTTC.

The V gene is TRBV19, the J gene TRBJ1-1; no definite D call. V was pared by 6 bases and J by 3 bases, with 11 bases between. CDR3 length: 13 amino acids. The germline gives CDR1 LNHDA, CDR2 SQIVND (reference sequence). CDR3 nucleotides: TGTGCCAGTAGGAGACCGGCGGACACTGAAGCTTTCTTT. Its protein product is CASRRPADTEAFF. The complete variable domain, with remaining parts taken from reference TRBV19 and TRBJ1-1, reads DGGITQSPKYLFRKEGQNVTLSCEQNLNHDAMYWYRQDPGQGLRLIYYSQIVNDFQKGDIAEGYSVSREKKESFPLTVTSAQKNPTAFYLCASRRPADTEAFFGQGTRLTVV.

The sample holds a few counts of this clone. This rearrangement joins TRBV6-5 to TRBJ1-5; unclear D gene. The germline V and J ends were trimmed by 5 bases and 2 bases, with 7 bases remaining between them. This CDR3 contains 13 residues. The germline V gene has CDR1 MNHEY and CDR2 SVGAGI. The CDR3 DNA sequence: TGTGCCAGCAGTCCGCTAGGCAATCAGCCCCAGCATTTT. Protein sequence: CASSPLGNQPQHF.